This TCR beta chain was observed in a study of T cell responses to AZD1222 COVID-19 vaccine. General observations from the study: Baseline testing showed seropositivity in only six AZD1222 recipients. Within unmutated variant regions lay the reported targets of nearly half of spike-specific TCRs. Regions 160-218 and 743-854 dominated among vaccine-associated CD4 TCRs spanning spike. Increased Spike-specific TCR breadth and depth were observed after two AZD1222 doses.

Points on this clone: Its target is not known.

Only in-frame clones appear in the TCRdb table, and some are missing; sequencing was by immunoSEQ multiplex PCR. Of 75,000 to 95,000 clones in the sample, 85% to 95% were seen once. From germline, CDR1 is KGHSH and CDR2 LQKENI. V lost 0 bases and J lost 4; bases outside the gene matches: 0. This CDR3 contains 14 residues. This chain links TRBV18 with TRBJ2-5, with 9 bases lining up with TRBD2. The TCR sequence derives from an adult who received the AZD1222 COVID-19 vaccine. The specimen comprised peripheral blood, sampled 28 days after the second AZD1222 dose. CDR3 in amino acids: CASSPPSGRETQYF. CDR3 sequence (DNA): TGTGCCAGCTCACCACCTAGCGGGAGAGAGACCCAGTACTTC.